This TCR beta chain was sequenced during a study of metastatic and nonmetastatic thyroid tumors. The CDR3 has 13 amino acids. Germline CDR1 and CDR2: MRHNA and SNTAGT. Trimming cost V 6 bases and J 6 bases, with 13 bases left between them. The table lists this clone with many counts. All patients reached thyroid surgery having received no treatment beforehand. TCRdb reprocessed the PCR reads via MiXCR. The table lists roughly 32,000 clones, around 7% of them singletons, with 43% in the top ten. The sample comprised blood. The chain combines TRBV6-4 with TRBJ2-3; D not resolved. This clonotype was sampled from a female donor with papillary thyroid cancer or a benign thyroid nodule (not recorded which). Some clones in this sample may be carry-over from other donors' samples. CDR3 DNA: TGTGCCAGCAGCCCGGAATGGGCCGATACGCAGTATTTT. Its translation: CASSPEWADTQYF.